This TCR beta chain was sequenced during a study of STAT3 mutations in large granular lymphocyte leukemia. Study-wide results and caveats: All newly emerging clones after therapy were STAT3 wild type. Suggested: STAT3 mutation was not the ancestral event for these clonal expansions. Every T-cell large granular lymphocyte leukemia patient had at least one immunodominant TCR beta clonotype.

This clone was seen a few times. Its antigen is not known. Each sample's TCRbeta library yielded on average around 42,000 productive templates. The repertoire was sequenced with immunoSEQ multiplex PCR; TCRdb's copy has only in-frame clones and lacks some. The table records about 7,700 clones, roughly 70% of them present only once. Sequencing input: peripheral blood mononuclear cells. The sequence was collected from a woman in her thirties or forties with T-cell large granular lymphocyte leukemia. Some clones in this sample may be carry-over from other donors' samples.

CDR3 amino acids: CASSMLGVPNEKLFF. DNA for the CDR3: TGTGCCAGCAGCATGCTGGGCGTTCCTAATGAAAAACTGTTTTTT. The genes are TRBV7-9 and TRBJ1-4; D gene ambiguous. V was trimmed by 5 bases and J by 3 bases, leaving 13 bases between them. This CDR3 has 15 residues. Germline CDR1 is SEHNR and CDR2 is FQNEAQ (reference sequence). Combining the CDR3 with reference TRBV7-9 and TRBJ1-4 gives the whole variable domain DTGVSQNPRHKITKRGQNVTFRCDPISEHNRLYWYRQTLGQGPEFLTYFQNEAQLEKSRLLSDRFSAERPKGSFSTLEIQRTEQGDSAMYLCASSMLGVPNEKLFFGSGTQLSVL.